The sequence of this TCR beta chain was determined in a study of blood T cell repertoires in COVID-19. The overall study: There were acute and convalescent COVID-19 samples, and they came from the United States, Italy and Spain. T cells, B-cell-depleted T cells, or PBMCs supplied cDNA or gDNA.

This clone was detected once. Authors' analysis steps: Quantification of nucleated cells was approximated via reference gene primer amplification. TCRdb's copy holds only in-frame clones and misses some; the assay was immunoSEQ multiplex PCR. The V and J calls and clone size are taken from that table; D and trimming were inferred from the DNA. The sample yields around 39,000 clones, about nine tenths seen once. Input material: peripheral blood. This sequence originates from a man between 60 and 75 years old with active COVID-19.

The CDR3 spells CASSAGYEQYF. The CDR3 coding sequence is TGTGCCAGCAGTGCAGGCTACGAGCAGTACTTC. V is TRBV2 and J is TRBJ2-7, with no clear D. V was clipped by 4 bases and J by 3 bases, with 4 bases between them. The CDR3 is 11 residues long. CDR1 and CDR2 from the germline V gene are SNHLY and FYNNEI.